The 32 T cell receptor beta chains given below trace back to one sample, sequenced in a study of T cells in Graves' hyperthyroidism and ophthalmopathy. Regions amplified from RNA transcripts were the TCR beta CDR3 regions. A first-round RT-PCR of the TCR CDR3 used the HTBI primer set. TCRdb called the multiplex PCR reads again in MiXCR, with one record for every CDR3 protein. Here the sample spans about 610,000 distinct CDR3 sequences, about 15% being singletons. Sequencing input: blood. The receptors were gathered from a woman between 35 and 50 years old with Graves' ophthalmopathy.

In this sample, this clonotype turned up many times. The chain is built from TRBV6-2 or TRBV6-3 and TRBJ2-7; the match to TRBD2 covers 7 bases. This CDR3 region has 14 residues. V dropped 8 bases and J dropped 5; count of bases not matched to a gene: 12. Germline-derived CDR1 and CDR2 are MNHEY and SVGEGT. CDR3 DNA sequence: TGTGCCAGCTCGTCAATGGGGGGGGACCACGAGCAGTACTTC. Protein sequence: CASSSMGGDHEQYF.

This clonotype appeared many times. The CDR3 here is CASKPRGSSYEQYF. CDR3 nucleotide sequence: TGTGCTTCAAAACCCCGGGGAAGCTCCTACGAGCAGTACTTC. V usage is TRBV6-5 and J usage is TRBJ2-7; D is perhaps TRBD2 (5 bases). This CDR3 has 14 residues. Per the germline V gene, CDR1 is MNHEY and CDR2 is SVGAGI.

This clonotype was counted only a few times. The chain employs TRBV28 and TRBJ1-6, with D tentatively TRBD1 (5 bases). V was cut by 4 bases and J by 0 bases, with 10 bases left in between. The CDR3 sequence is 16 residues long. The V gene's germline CDR1 is MDHEN and CDR2 SYDVKM. The CDR3 sequence: CASSSGRSSYNSPLHF. CDR3 bases: TGTGCCAGCAGTTCGGGACGAAGCTCCTATAATTCACCCCTCCACTTT.

V is TRBV20-1 and J is TRBJ2-7; no clear D gene. Per the germline V gene, CDR1 is DFQATT and CDR2 is SNEGSKA (reference sequence). The CDR3 spans 13 residues. Trimming removed 7 bases at V and 1 base at J, with 14 bases between. This CDR3 is CSVRNPDSYEQYF. Written as DNA, the CDR3 is TGCAGTGTACGCAACCCGGATTCCTACGAGCAGTACTTC.

This clonotype has at least ten counts. Written as DNA, the CDR3 is TGTGCCAGCAGCTTAGATTTTGGGACAGGGACCTACGAGCAGTACTTC. Translated: CASSLDFGTGTYEQYF. The chain carries TRBV11-2 and TRBJ2-7; TRBD1 matches 9 bases. With V trimmed by 0 bases and J by 2 bases, 5 bases remained unmatched. This CDR3 is built from 16 residues. The germline V gene has CDR1 SGHAT and CDR2 FQNNGV.

This clonotype was detected ten times or more. V usage is TRBV7-2 and J usage is TRBJ1-3, with 8 positions matching TRBD1. The germline V gene has CDR1 SGHTA and CDR2 FQGNSA. There are 13 residues in the CDR3. The V segment lost 5 bases and the J segment 14 bases; nucleotides outside the gene matches: 11. The CDR3 loop reads CASSPDRGRPLYF. CDR3 nucleotide sequence: TGTGCCAGCAGCCCTGACAGGGGCCGACCGTTATATTTT.

This sequence joins TRBV2 and TRBJ1-3, with 7 bases identical to TRBD1. J gave up 8 bases and V 6 bases, and 7 bases lay outside the gene matches. This CDR3 has 13 residues. Germline lookup yields CDR1 SNHLY and CDR2 FYNNEI. The CDR3 here is CASRDRSWDTIYF. CDR3 nucleotides: TGTGCCAGCAGGGACAGGTCCTGGGACACCATATATTTT.

In its sample, this clonotype was seen many times. The chain links TRBV7-2 to TRBJ2-5; 7 bases are shared with TRBD2. The trim removed 5 bases at V and 1 base at J, leaving 10 bases unmatched. CDR1 and CDR2 from the germline V gene are SGHTA and FQGNSA. The CDR3 consists of 16 residues. In DNA form, the CDR3 reads TGTGCCAGCAGCCGCTATTTTGGGGGGGGCCAAGAGACCCAGTACTTC. It translates to CASSRYFGGGQETQYF.

A remark on this clonotype: Just one base apart from a much larger clone, this may be a read error. Without the conserved terminal phenylalanine or tryptophan, this CDR3 likely stems from a read error. V gene TRBV28 combines with J gene TRBJ2-7, with 10 bases matching TRBD2. J gave up 6 bases and V 2 bases, and 7 bases lay outside the gene matches. Per germline, CDR1 MDHEN and CDR2 SYDVKM. CDR3 length equals 15 residues. The CDR3 nucleotides read TGTGCCAGCAGTTTAACGGCTAGCGGGAGATCCGAGCAGTACTCC. It yields the protein CASSLTASGRSEQYS.

Ten or more counts support this clonotype. The V and J genes are TRBV29-1 and TRBJ1-1, with D perhaps matching TRBD1 (6 bases). The CDR3 is made up of 13 amino acids. Trimming stripped 6 bases from V and 3 bases from J, with 14 bases between. CDR1 and CDR2 (germline): SQVTM, ANQGSEA. This CDR3 is CSVFDRQHTEAFF. CDR3 bases: TGCAGCGTCTTTGACAGGCAACACACTGAAGCTTTCTTT.

This clonotype was observed at least ten times. This rearrangement joins TRBV7-3 to TRBJ1-2; the match to TRBD1 covers 9 bases. Germline CDR1 SGHTA, CDR2 FQGTGA. The CDR3 consists of 15 residues. The V segment lost 0 bases and the J segment 8 bases; nucleotides outside the gene matches: 7. CDR3 in DNA: TGTGCCAGCAGCTTAACACGGGACAGGGAGGGCGGCTACACCTTC. It specifies CASSLTRDREGGYTF.

At least ten counts were recorded for this clonotype. The rearrangement uses TRBV5-1 and TRBJ2-4; D unresolved. V lost 3 bases to trimming and J lost 4 bases, with 11 bases between them. This CDR3 comprises 14 residues. Germline assignment: CDR1 SGHRS and CDR2 YFSETQ. Here the CDR3 reads CASSSQGQKNIQYF. The DNA of the CDR3 is TGCGCCAGCAGCTCGCAAGGGCAGAAAAACATTCAGTACTTC.

At least ten counts were recorded for this clonotype. This rearrangement joins TRBV12-3 or TRBV12-4 to TRBJ1-1; no definite D call. The V end lost 1 base, the J end lost 1 base, and 7 bases lay between the germline ends. The CDR3 has 14 amino acids. The DNA for the CDR3 is TGTGCCAGCAGTTTAGATGAAGGGAACACTGAAGCTTTCTTT. Residues: CASSLDEGNTEAFF.

This clonotype was detected ten times or more. The rearrangement uses TRBV6-2 or TRBV6-3 and TRBJ2-5; no clear D. Germline CDR1 reads MNHEY; CDR2 reads SVGEGT. The CDR3 is 12 residues long. V lost 7 bases and J lost 7, with 13 bases in between. CDR3 bases: TGTGCCAGCAAGGTCCAGGCTGGGACCCAGTACTTC. This gives the protein CASKVQAGTQYF.

This clonotype was counted ten times or more. The chain joins TRBV27 to TRBJ2-7; D perhaps matches TRBD2 (5 bases). V was shortened by 6 bases and J by 3 bases, with 15 bases between the two germline ends. The germline V gene has CDR1 MNHEY and CDR2 SMNVEV (reference sequence). CDR3 size: 14 residues. DNA for the CDR3: TGTGCCAGCAGCAATAGAGGGAGCGTCTACGAGCAGTACTTC. This translates into CASSNRGSVYEQYF.

This clonotype was observed many times. In DNA, the CDR3 is TGCAGTGCTAGAGTGTCGGCCTGGGAGCAGTACTTC. Protein product: CSARVSAWEQYF. The chain couples TRBV20-1 to TRBJ2-7, with D unresolved. The germline gives CDR1 DFQATT, CDR2 SNEGSKA (reference sequence). The CDR3 has 12 amino acids. The V and J ends lost 1 base and 7 bases respectively, with 11 bases between them.

This clonotype was counted a few times. V and J are TRBV4-2 and TRBJ2-7; no clear D. Germline assignment: CDR1 LGHNA and CDR2 YNFKEQ. CDR3 length equals 16 residues. The germline V and J ends were trimmed by 0 bases and 0 bases, with 12 bases remaining between them. The CDR3, as DNA: TGTGCCAGCAGCCAAGATGCGGCGCGGAGCTCCTACGAGCAGTACTTC. It encodes CASSQDAARSSYEQYF.

This clonotype was observed a handful of times. DNA for the CDR3: TGTGCCAGCTCACCGGGACAGGGGGAAATCTATGGCTACACCTTC. Its protein product is CASSPGQGEIYGYTF. This chain connects TRBV18 to TRBJ1-2; 11 bases are a match to TRBD1. Trimming removed 3 bases from V and 4 bases from J; junction bases left unmatched: 4. This CDR3 spans 15 amino acids. Germline lookup yields CDR1 KGHSH and CDR2 LQKENI.

The rearrangement joins TRBV5-1 to TRBJ2-7; 9 positions match TRBD1. This CDR3 spans 15 amino acids. The germline V gene encodes CDR1 SGHRS and CDR2 YFSETQ. After removal of 6 bases from V and 3 bases from J, the junction contained 10 bases not matched to a gene. CDR3 protein: CASTDSGQGDYEQYF. CDR3 in DNA: TGCGCCAGCACCGACTCGGGACAGGGCGACTACGAGCAGTACTTC.

In its sample, this clonotype was seen many times. The chain couples TRBV12-3 or TRBV12-4 to TRBJ2-3, with a weak D call TRBD1 (6 bases). The CDR3 extends over 14 amino acids. Trimming took 3 bases from V and 2 from J, leaving 9 bases between them. The CDR3 region is CASSFRQDTDTQYF. The CDR3 DNA follows: TGTGCCAGCAGTTTCAGACAGGACACAGATACGCAGTATTTT.

The chain uses TRBV2 and TRBJ2-2; D possibly corresponds to TRBD2 (6 bases). Germline loops: CDR1 SNHLY, CDR2 FYNNEI. This CDR3 has 14 residues. Trimming removed 6 bases from V and 6 bases from J, with 14 bases in between. CDR3 protein: CASRMGEASGELFF. The DNA for the CDR3 is TGTGCCAGCAGGATGGGGGAGGCGTCCGGGGAGCTGTTTTTT. The complete variable domain, with remaining parts taken from reference TRBV2 and TRBJ2-2, reads EPEVTQTPSHQVTQMGQEVILRCVPISNHLYFYWYRQILGQKVEFLVSFYNNEISEKSEIFDDQFSVERPDGSNFTLKIRSTKLEDSAMYFCASRMGEASGELFFGEGSRLTVL.

This clonotype was detected many times. The chain has TRBV7-9 and TRBJ2-2; D perhaps matches TRBD1 (5 bases). This CDR3 region has 13 residues. Germline V gene sequence: CDR1 SEHNR, CDR2 FQNEAQ (reference sequence). The germline V and J ends were trimmed by 4 bases and 5 bases, with 8 bases remaining between them. The CDR3 region is CASSSRVTGELFF. CDR3 nucleotide sequence: TGTGCCAGCAGCTCCAGGGTTACCGGGGAGCTGTTTTTT.

The gene calls are TRBV12-5 and TRBJ1-1; D unresolved. The germline V and J ends were trimmed by 0 bases and 1 base, with 6 bases remaining between them. CDR3 length: 14 residues. Looked up from germline, CDR1 is LGHNT and CDR2 is FRNRAP. Here the CDR3 reads CASGLVRKNTEAFF. CDR3 coding DNA: TGTGCTAGTGGTTTGGTACGGAAGAACACTGAAGCTTTCTTT.

The rearrangement links TRBV6-1 to TRBJ1-5; 8 nucleotides align to TRBD1. The CDR3 totals 15 residues. Germline V CDR1 and CDR2: MNHNS, SASEGT. The V segment lost 6 bases and the J segment 6 bases; nucleotides outside the gene matches: 10. The CDR3 DNA is TGTGCCAGCAGCGACGGGCAGGGGGCGGGTCAGCCCCAGCATTTT. It translates to CASSDGQGAGQPQHF.

This clonotype was recorded many times. The rearrangement uses TRBV9 and TRBJ2-1; TRBD2 matches at 9 bases. V lost 0 bases and J lost 3; bases outside the gene matches: 1. Germline V CDR1 and CDR2: SGDLS, YYNGEE. The CDR3 consists of 15 residues. The CDR3 protein is CASSVATSGYNEQFF. CDR3 nucleotide sequence: TGTGCCAGCAGCGTAGCGACTAGCGGCTACAATGAGCAGTTCTTC. The whole variable domain, filled in from reference TRBV9 and TRBJ2-1, reads DSGVTQTPKHLITATGQRVTLRCSPRSGDLSVYWYQQSLDQGLQFLIQYYNGEERAKGNILERFSAQQFPDLHSELNLSSLELGDSALYFCASSVATSGYNEQFFGPGTRLTVL.

This clonotype was detected ten times or more. CDR3 sequence: CASSRLEGTNTEAFF. CDR3 in DNA: TGCGCCAGCAGCCGATTAGAGGGCACGAACACTGAAGCTTTCTTT. The chain employs TRBV4-1 and TRBJ1-1; no definite D call. The CDR3 is made up of 15 amino acids. V shed 4 bases and J shed 1 base, with 13 bases lying between them. Germline V gives CDR1 MGHRA, CDR2 YSYEKL.

The V and J genes are TRBV3-1 and TRBJ2-7; the D is unclear. The germline CDR1 and CDR2 sequences are LGHDT and YNNKEL (reference sequence). This CDR3 is built from 15 residues. Trimming pared 5 bases from V and 3 bases from J, leaving 17 bases between. CDR3 DNA: TGTGCCAGCAGCTACGACCGTGTTGTTATCTACGAGCAGTACTTC. Translating gives CASSYDRVVIYEQYF.

The chain recombines TRBV12-3 or TRBV12-4 with TRBJ1-1; weak D call: TRBD1 (6 bases). The CDR3 sequence is 14 residues long. V was trimmed by 8 bases and J by 5 bases, leaving 18 bases between them. The CDR3 bases are TGTGCCAGCTCCTTGGGGCAGGGGCTAACTGAAGCTTTCTTT. It translates to CASSLGQGLTEAFF.

This chain links TRBV10-2 with TRBJ1-1; possibly TRBD1 for D (5 bases). Between the trimmed V and J ends, which lost 2 bases and 0 bases, there was a span of 13 bases. The CDR3 has 16 residues. The germline V gene has CDR1 WSHSY and CDR2 SAAADI. The CDR3 spells CASSETGTGMNTEAFF. In DNA form, the CDR3 reads TGCGCCAGCAGTGAGACGGGGACGGGTATGAACACTGAAGCTTTCTTT.

This clonotype appeared many times. CDR3: CASTANPDGTQHF. CDR3 sequence (DNA): TGTGCCAGCACCGCCAACCCGGACGGGACCCAGCATTTT. The chain combines TRBV6-2 or TRBV6-3 with TRBJ1-5; D is uncertain. CDR3 size: 13 residues. Germline V gene lookup returns CDR1 MNHEY and CDR2 SVGEGT. V was pared by 7 bases and J by 11 bases, with 18 bases between.

This clonotype was seen ten or more times. J is TRBJ1-2 and V is TRBV6-5, with 7 bases identical to TRBD1. The V gene end was trimmed by 8 bases and the J gene end by 4 bases; junction bases not matched to a gene: 7. The CDR3 covers 13 residues. The germline CDR1 and CDR2 sequences are MNHEY and SVGAGI. The CDR3 spells CASLGTDFYGYTF. The CDR3 nucleotides are TGTGCCAGCTTAGGGACAGATTTCTATGGCTACACCTTC.

This clonotype was observed many times. CDR3 in DNA: TGTGCCTGGAGTCTGGATGGTCAGCCCCAGCATTTT. It is translated as CAWSLDGQPQHF. The chain couples TRBV30 to TRBJ1-5; no firm D call. The CDR3 contains 12 residues. Germline CDR1 reads GTSNPN; CDR2 reads SVGIG (reference sequence). The ends were cut back, 2 bases at V and 6 bases at J, with 8 bases in the middle. Full variable domain (remainder filled in from reference TRBV30 and TRBJ1-5): SQTIHQWPATLVQPVGSPLSLECTVEGTSNPNLYWYRQAAGRGLQLLFYSVGIGQISSEVPQNLSASRPQDRQFILSSKKLLLSDSGFYLCAWSLDGQPQHFGDGTRLSIL.